This T cell receptor beta chain appears in the sequencing data of a study of OX40 agonist ivuxolimab in advanced cancers. Study context: Three patients had partial responses: one hepatocellular carcinoma, two cutaneous melanoma. Study results and caveats: Normalized expansion of T-cell clones was also low for some nonresponders.

This CDR3 contains 14 residues. Trimming cost V 5 bases and J 4 bases, with 14 bases left between them. Germline V gene lookup returns CDR1 SGHRS and CDR2 YFSETQ. Here immunoSEQ multiplex PCR was the method, and the copy in TCRdb shows in-frame clones only, minus some. The repertoire holds about 13,000 clones, with roughly 84% as singletons. With regard to this clone: The antigen is not known.

The TCR comes from an adult with an advanced solid tumor such as melanoma, head and neck, liver or kidney cancer. This chain connects TRBV5-1 to TRBJ2-3; D is possibly TRBD2 (6 bases). The material was CD4+ or CD8+ T cells sorted from blood, obtained in a trial of the OX40 agonist ivuxolimab. The CDR3, as DNA: TGCGCCAGCAGGTCTAGCGAAGGGGCAGATACGCAGTATTTT. Protein sequence: CASRSSEGADTQYF.